This TCR beta chain was captured in a study of tumor-infiltrating lymphocytes in primary liver carcinoma (dated by TCRdb to the late 2010s). Regarding the research as a whole: The five patients, three men and two women aged 30 to 69 years, had hepatocellular carcinoma (four) or combined HCC and intrahepatic cholangiocarcinoma (one). A total of roughly 35 specimens from 5 patients underwent TCRbeta repertoire sequencing, comprising about 25 tumor regions, 5 adjacent noncancerous liver tissues and 5 peripheral blood samples. Reproducibility between technical replicate repertoires was high, with correlation coefficients above 0.95 and mean shared-clone rates roughly 0.87. The study combined TCRbeta repertoire sequencing, expression microarrays and whole-exome sequencing across five regions of each liver tumor, with adjacent normal tissue and blood. Agilent mRNA microarray profiling was performed on the 25 tumor region samples to relate TCRbeta repertoire diversity to the local molecular phenotype. The five patients had tumors of stage T1-T3 N0M0, with maximum diameters ranging from about 4.2 to 10 cm. Each sample produced roughly 3.5 to 8 million productive TCRbeta reads, and read depth showed no significant difference between tissue types.

Here is what the overall study found, with its caveats: Repertoire overlap was higher between tumor regions (mean around 36%) than tumor-adjacent (approximately 17%) or tumor-blood (approximately 14%) pairs, consistent with antigen-driven expansion. Since the samples were bulk and unsorted, there was no way to compare CD4+ and CD8+ T cell repertoires. Compared with blood, tumors had a significantly larger share of the repertoire taken up by the top 250 clones (p = 0.039). Because sequencing covered only the TCR beta chain and unpaired alpha chains were not captured, true repertoire diversity is likely underestimated. The study included only five or six patients, and the authors note findings should be validated in a larger study. Only about 8-25% of top clones were found in all five regions of a tumor, suggesting spatial heterogeneity of tumor-infiltrating T cells.

Total RNA and DNA were co-extracted from around 20-30 mg of bulk tissue with the AllPrep DNA/RNA mini kit, without cell sorting. Roughly five patients with histopathologically diagnosed primary liver carcinoma underwent surgical resection in China between late 2015 and 2016. At the time of sampling, the patients were treatment-naive and had chronic HBV infection. Each tumor was sampled at five spatially separated regions: the superior, inferior, left-lateral and right-lateral poles and the tumor centre. Histology showed that every tumor sample contained more than 80% viable tumor cells. Fresh tumor and adjacent tissue pieces were bisected; one half was stored in RNAlater at -80°C, the other sent for histology. Comment on this clonotype: The antigen it recognizes is unknown. One junction end does not reproduce the germline sequence, and a read error may be involved.

According to the germline V gene (reference sequence), CDR1 reads SEHNR and CDR2 reads FQNEAQ. The CDR3, from cysteine to phenylalanine, totals 13 residues. Only the CDR3 portion is preserved as DNA: 39 bases, with reading frame beginning at the first base. Starting from around 520 ng total RNA, TCRbeta-specific cDNA was produced by reverse transcription with a constant-region primer and ProtoScript II reverse transcriptase. The TCRbeta libraries were prepared through three rounds of nested multiplex PCR following a slightly modified ARM-PCR procedure. The first two PCR rounds used multiplex TRBV1-TRBV30 forward primers with a Cbeta reverse primer, each for roughly 10 cycles. A final 25-cycle PCR with Deep VentR polymerase added sample barcodes and Illumina adapters. Before sequencing, amplicons between 200 and 500 bp were purified from gel using a QIAquick gel extraction kit. TCRbeta amplicons were sequenced on an Illumina HiSeq 2500 with 250-bp paired-end reads. On the authors' methods: Trimmomatic v0.33 was used to quality-trim the reads, and FLASH v1.2.11 was used to merge paired reads so that full CDR3 sequences could be recovered. V, D and J germline segments were assigned to the rearranged TCRbeta sequences by MiGEC v1.2.1b. Clonotype statistics and Shannon-Wiener diversity indices were computed with VDJtools v1.0.0. Except for diversity analysis, only the 250 most abundant clonotypes of each sample were used in subsequent analyses to reduce sampling bias. The raw public data were reprocessed by TCRdb itself: fastp quality trimming at Q25, MiXCR clonotype calling, in-frame beta chains only. CDR3 protein sequences are deduplicated, and each keeps its most common genes and DNA. It is TCRdb's table, rather than the study itself, that gives the V and J calls and clone size. This sample holds more than 75,000 distinct CDR3 sequences; more than 65% were observed only once. The top ten hold less than 20% of the sample.

The receptor was derived from a man aged 40-49 years with primary liver carcinoma and hepatitis B virus infection. This sequence uses TRBV7-9 and TRBJ1-2; 5 matching bases give a weak D call of TRBD1. Sample: liver tumor tissue from sampling region 1. The cell subset or site label, as the study defines it: tumor region T1, superior pole. CDR3 reads: CTSSLGQQGGYTF. The nucleotide sequence is given as TGTACCAGCAGCTTAGGTCAGCAGGGTGGCTACACCTTC. When the CDR3 is completed using the reference TRBV7-9 and TRBJ1-2 genes on either side, the full variable domain is DTGVSQNPRHKITKRGQNVTFRCDPISEHNRLYWYRQTLGQGPEFLTYFQNEAQLEKSRLLSDRFSAERPKGSFSTLEIQRTEQGDSAMYLCTSSLGQQGGYTFGSGTRLTVV.